The entry that follows covers one T cell receptor beta chain sequence. This record comes from a study of cytomegalovirus exposure and HLA in healthy donors. The PCR used 60 Vbeta and 13 Jbeta primers. The assay was immunoSEQ multiplex PCR, and TCRdb's table has in-frame clones only and misses some. In the table there are approximately 190,000 clones, around 75% of which are singletons. Germline values: CDR1 SGHNT, CDR2 YYREEE (reference sequence). The CDR3 contains 15 residues. J gave up 6 bases and V 3 bases, and 10 bases lay outside the gene matches. This sequence joins TRBV5-4 and TRBJ2-7, with 9 bases identical to TRBD2. The origin of this receptor is a man aged 40-55 years in good health and CMV-seropositive. The sample consisted of PBMCs. DNA of the CDR3: TGTGCCAGCAGCTATCCGGGACTAGCTGTGGGCGAGCAGTACTTC. Protein sequence: CASSYPGLAVGEQYF. Full variable domain (rest looked up from reference TRBV5-4 and TRBJ2-7): ETGVTQSPTHLIKTRGQQVTLRCSSQSGHNTVSWYQQALGQGPQFIFQYYREEENGRGNFPPRFSGLQFPNYSSELNVNALELDDSALYLCASSYPGLAVGEQYFGPGTRLTVT.